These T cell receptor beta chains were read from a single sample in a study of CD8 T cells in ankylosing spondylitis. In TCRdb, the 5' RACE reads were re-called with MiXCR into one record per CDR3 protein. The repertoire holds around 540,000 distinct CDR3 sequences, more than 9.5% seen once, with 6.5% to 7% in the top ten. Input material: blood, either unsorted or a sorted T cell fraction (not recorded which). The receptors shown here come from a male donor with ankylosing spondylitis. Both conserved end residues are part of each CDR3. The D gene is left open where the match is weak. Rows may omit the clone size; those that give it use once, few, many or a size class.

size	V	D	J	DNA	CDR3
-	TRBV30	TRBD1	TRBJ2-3	TGTGCCTGGGATAGGGGACAGGGCACAGATACGCAGTATTTT	CAWDRGQGTDTQYF
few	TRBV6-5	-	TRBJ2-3	TGTGCCAGCAGTTATGGACTATCGCGCGGGAATACGCAGTATTTT	CASSYGLSRGNTQYF
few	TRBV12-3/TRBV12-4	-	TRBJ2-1	TGTGCCAGCACACTCCTCTACAATGAGCAGTTCTTC	CASTLLYNEQFF
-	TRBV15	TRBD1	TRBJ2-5	TGTGCCACCAGCAGAGGCACCGGGGACAGAATGACCCAGTACTTC	CATSRGTGDRMTQYF
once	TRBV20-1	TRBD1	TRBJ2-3	TGCAGTACAGGGGGCCTTGGGACAGATACGCAGTATTTT	CSTGGLGTDTQYF
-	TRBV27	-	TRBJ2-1	TGTGCCAGCAGAACGGGTTACAATGAGCAGTTCTTC	CASRTGYNEQFF
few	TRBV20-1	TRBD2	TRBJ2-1	TGCAGTGCTAGAGCTGGACTAGCGGGGGAGTACAATGAGCAGTTCTTC	CSARAGLAGEYNEQFF
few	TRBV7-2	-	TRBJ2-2	TGTGCCAGCAGCCGAGGACCCTCGAACACCGGGGAGCTGTTTTTT	CASSRGPSNTGELFF
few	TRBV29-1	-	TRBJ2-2	TGCAGCGTTGAAGAACGCCCGGGCACCGGGGAGCTGTTTTTT	CSVEERPGTGELFF
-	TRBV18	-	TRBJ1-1	TGTGCCAGCTCACCAGGGCAGGTGGAGACTGAAGCTTTCTTT	CASSPGQVETEAFF
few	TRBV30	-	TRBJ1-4	TGTGCCTGGAGTAGTAGCCCGGATGAAAAACTGTTTTTT	CAWSSSPDEKLFF
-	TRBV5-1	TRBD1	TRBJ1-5	TGCGCCAGCAGCTTGGTGGGGACAGGGCCCAATCAGCCCCAGCATTTT	CASSLVGTGPNQPQHF
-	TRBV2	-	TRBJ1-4	TGTGCCAGCAGTGACAGGGGCACAACTAATGAAAAACTGTTTTTT	CASSDRGTTNEKLFF
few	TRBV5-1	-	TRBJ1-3	TGCGCCAGCAGCTTGAACAGCAACTCTGGAAACACCATATATTTT	CASSLNSNSGNTIYF
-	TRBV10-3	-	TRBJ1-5	TGTGCCATCAGGCAGGAAAGCAATCAGCCCCAGCATTTT	CAIRQESNQPQHF
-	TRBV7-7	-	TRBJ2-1	TGTGCCAGCAGCCCCCGCGCGGAATACAATGAGCAGTTCTTC	CASSPRAEYNEQFF
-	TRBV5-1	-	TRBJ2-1	TGCGCCAGCAGCAGGGAGTGGGGTAGCTACTCATCCTACAATGAGCAGTTCTTC	CASSREWGSYSSYNEQFF
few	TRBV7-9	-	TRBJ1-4	TGTGCCAGCAGCTTATGGGGCGAGGAAAAACTGTTTTTT	CASSLWGEEKLFF
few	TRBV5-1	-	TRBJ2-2	TGCGCCAGCAGCTTGTATCGGCGGGATTTGGACACCGGGGAGCTGTTTTTT	CASSLYRRDLDTGELFF
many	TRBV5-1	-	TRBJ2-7	TGCGCCAGCAGCTTGCTCACGTCCGAAGACGAGCAGTACTTC	CASSLLTSEDEQYF
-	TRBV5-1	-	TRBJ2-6	TGCGCCAGCGGCATGACAGGTTCTGGGGCCAACGTCCTGACTTTC	CASGMTGSGANVLTF
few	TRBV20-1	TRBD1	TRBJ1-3	TGCAGTGCGGCACAGGGGAGCTCTGGAAACACCATATATTTT	CSAAQGSSGNTIYF
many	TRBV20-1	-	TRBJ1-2	TGCAGTGCTAGCCCGTGGACGGCAGGGCGAGGCTACACCTTC	CSASPWTAGRGYTF
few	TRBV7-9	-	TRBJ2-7	TGTGCCAGCAGCTCCGGTCTGGCTTTGATATACGAGCAGTACTTC	CASSSGLALIYEQYF
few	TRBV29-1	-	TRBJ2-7	TGCAGCGTTACTTATTACGGGAGCCCCTACGAGCAGTACTTC	CSVTYYGSPYEQYF
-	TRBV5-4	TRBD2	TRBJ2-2	TGTGCCAGCAGCCTGGACCTCTATGCGGGAGGTGGCACCGGGGAGCTGTTTTTT	CASSLDLYAGGGTGELFF
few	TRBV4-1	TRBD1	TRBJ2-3	TGCGCCAGCAGCCCCACAACAGGGGGCACGAGAGATACGCAGTATTTT	CASSPTTGGTRDTQYF
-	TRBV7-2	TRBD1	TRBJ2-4	TGTGCCAGCAGCCACGACAGGGGGCGTACTAACATTCAGTACTTC	CASSHDRGRTNIQYF
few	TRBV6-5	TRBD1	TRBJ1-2	TGTGCCAGCAGTTACTCGACAGGGGGCTCCGGTAAGCCTGGCTACACCTTC	CASSYSTGGSGKPGYTF
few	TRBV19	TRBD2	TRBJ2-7	TGTGCCAGTCCAAACTATGGAAGCGGGACGGGCTACGAGCAGTACTTC	CASPNYGSGTGYEQYF
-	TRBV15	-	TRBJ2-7	TGTGCCACCAGCAGAGGACACCAGGCCTACGAGCAGTACTTC	CATSRGHQAYEQYF
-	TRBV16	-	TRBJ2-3	TGTGCCAGCAGCCCCGGAGGACCTAGCACAGATACGCAGTATTTT	CASSPGGPSTDTQYF
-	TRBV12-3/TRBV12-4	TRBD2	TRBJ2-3	TGTGCCAGCAGTTTTAGCGGGAGTCAGGGAGATACGCAGTATTTT	CASSFSGSQGDTQYF
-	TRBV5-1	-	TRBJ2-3	TGCGCCAGCAGCTTGGAAGGGCGATACACAGATACGCAGTATTTT	CASSLEGRYTDTQYF
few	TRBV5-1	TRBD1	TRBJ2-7	TGCGCCAGCAGTCCGGGACAGGGAGGCGAGCAGTACTTC	CASSPGQGGEQYF
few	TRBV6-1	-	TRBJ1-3	TGTGCCGCAGTGACAGATGGAAACACCATATATTTT	CAAVTDGNTIYF
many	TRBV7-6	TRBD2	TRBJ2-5	TGTGCCAGCAGCTTAGATATCCCTAGCGGGTTGGCTCAAGAGACCCAGTACTTC	CASSLDIPSGLAQETQYF
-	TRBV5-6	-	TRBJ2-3	TGTGCCAGCAGACCGACACCGTCAAGCACAGATACGCAGTATTTT	CASRPTPSSTDTQYF
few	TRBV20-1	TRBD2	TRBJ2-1	TGCAGTGCTAGAGATAGTCGGCGGGAGGGCCTGAGGCAGTTCTTC	CSARDSRREGLRQFF
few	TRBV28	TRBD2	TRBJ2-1	TGTGCCAGCAGCTCCCCTAGCGGGAGGACGAACAATGAGCAGTTCTTC	CASSSPSGRTNNEQFF
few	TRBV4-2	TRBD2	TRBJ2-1	TGTGCCAGCAGCCAGAAGTCTAGCGGGAGGGACAATGAGCAGTTCTTC	CASSQKSSGRDNEQFF
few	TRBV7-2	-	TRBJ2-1	TGTGCCAGCAGCTTAGGATCCGGGTGGGTCAATGAGCAGTTCTTC	CASSLGSGWVNEQFF
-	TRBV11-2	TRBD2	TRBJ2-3	TGTGCCAGCAGCTTCCGCGGGAGTGTCGCAGATACGCAGTATTTT	CASSFRGSVADTQYF